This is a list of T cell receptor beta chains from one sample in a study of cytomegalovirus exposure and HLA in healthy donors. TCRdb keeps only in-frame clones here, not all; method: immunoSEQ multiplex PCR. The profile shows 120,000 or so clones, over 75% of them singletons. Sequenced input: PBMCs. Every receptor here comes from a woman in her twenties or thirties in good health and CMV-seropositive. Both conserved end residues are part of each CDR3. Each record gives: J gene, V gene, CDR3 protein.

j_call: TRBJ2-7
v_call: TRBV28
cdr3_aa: CASSLGGPYEQYF

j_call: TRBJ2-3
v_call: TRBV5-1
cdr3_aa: CASSSSGQRTDTQYF

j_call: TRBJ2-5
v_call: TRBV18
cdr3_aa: CASSPFAILLKQETQYF

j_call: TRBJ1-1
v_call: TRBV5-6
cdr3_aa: CASSAGFTEAFF

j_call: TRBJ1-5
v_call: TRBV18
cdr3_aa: CASSPTGANQPQHF

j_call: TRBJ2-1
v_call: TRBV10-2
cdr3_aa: CASKHGEQFF

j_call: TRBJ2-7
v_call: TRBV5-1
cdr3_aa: CASSLVGALGSDEQYF

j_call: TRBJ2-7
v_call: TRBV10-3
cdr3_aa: CAISEGVAGDEQYF

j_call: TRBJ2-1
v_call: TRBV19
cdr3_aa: CASSITSGGPNEQFF

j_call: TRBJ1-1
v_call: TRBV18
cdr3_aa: CASSPQVEVNTEAFF

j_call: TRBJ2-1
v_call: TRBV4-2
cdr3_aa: CASSEDKSIGFF

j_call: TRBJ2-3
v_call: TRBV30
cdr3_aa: CASDLGTDTQYF

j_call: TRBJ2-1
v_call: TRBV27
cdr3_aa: CASSRGGRTRMDEQFF

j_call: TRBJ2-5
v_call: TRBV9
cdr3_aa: CASSGRKGWETQYF

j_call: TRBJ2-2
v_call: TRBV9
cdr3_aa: CASSVALPPSGSGTGELFF

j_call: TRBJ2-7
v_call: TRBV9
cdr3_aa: CASSVGGNSEQYF

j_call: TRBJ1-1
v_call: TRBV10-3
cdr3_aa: CAISEPDSSTEAFF

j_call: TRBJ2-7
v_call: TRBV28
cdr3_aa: CASSRYEQYF

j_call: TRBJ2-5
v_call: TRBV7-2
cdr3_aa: CASSLAGGEETQYF

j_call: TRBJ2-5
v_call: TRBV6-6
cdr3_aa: CASSSHSTDASETQYF

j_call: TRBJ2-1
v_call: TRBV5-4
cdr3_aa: CASSLTAGDEQFF

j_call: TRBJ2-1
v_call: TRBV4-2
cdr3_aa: CASSPGTGNYNEQFF

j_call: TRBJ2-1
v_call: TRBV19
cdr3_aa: CASSIEGTSGIDNEQFF

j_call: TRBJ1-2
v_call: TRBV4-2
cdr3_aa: CASSQDRWGGGYTF

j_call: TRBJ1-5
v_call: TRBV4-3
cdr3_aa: CASSQGLNPNQPQHF

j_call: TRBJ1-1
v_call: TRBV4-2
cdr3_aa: CASGQGGNTEAFF

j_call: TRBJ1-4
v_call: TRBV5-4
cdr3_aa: CASSLVGTNEKLFF

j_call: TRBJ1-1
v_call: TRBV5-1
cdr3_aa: CASSLDRGANVF

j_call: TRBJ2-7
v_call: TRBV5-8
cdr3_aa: CASSTGQGWGYEQYF

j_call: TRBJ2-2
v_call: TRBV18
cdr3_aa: CASSPRGQILANTGELFF

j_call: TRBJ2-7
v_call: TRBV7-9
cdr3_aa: CASSAGDRAPYF